The rows below give T cell receptor beta chains drawn from one sample of a study of T cell changes during pregnancy in multiple sclerosis. TCRdb's table, derived via immunoSEQ multiplex PCR, lists solely in-frame clones and lacks some. The sample lists approximately 82,000 clones; around 90% were seen once. The sample consisted of CD4+ T cells from peripheral blood mononuclear cells, taken in the second trimester of pregnancy. The receptor set was obtained from a female donor with multiple sclerosis, enrolled in a pregnancy study. Each CDR3 is given with its conserved first and last residue. D genes are given only for firm matches.

-,TRBJ1-1,TRBV2,TGTGCCAGCACCCCTCTACGGGGGACGAACACTGAAGCTTTCTTT,CASTPLRGTNTEAFF
-,TRBJ2-1,TRBV7-2,TGTGCCAGCAGCTCCGCGACTAGGGATGAGCAGTTCTTC,CASSSATRDEQFF
TRBD1,TRBJ2-7,TRBV11-3,TGTGCCAGCAGCACCTACAGGGGGTCCTACGAGCAGTACTTC,CASSTYRGSYEQYF
TRBD2,TRBJ2-3,TRBV19,TGTGCCAGTAGGCCGACTAGCGGAGCCACAGATACGCAGTATTTT,CASRPTSGATDTQYF
-,TRBJ2-7,TRBV6-5,TGTGCCAGCAGTTACTCGATACACGCGGTGACCTACGAGCAGTACTTC,CASSYSIHAVTYEQYF
-,TRBJ2-3,TRBV7-3,TGTGCCAGCAGCCCGTCCCCCACGGGGGTGTTTGCAGATACGCAGTATTTT,CASSPSPTGVFADTQYF
-,TRBJ2-1,TRBV19,TGTGCCAGTAGGAGAACTAGGATCGAGTACAATGAGCAGTTCTTC,CASRRTRIEYNEQFF
-,TRBJ1-3,TRBV6-1,TGTGCCAGCAGTGTAGGACAGACCTCTGACACCATATATTTT,CASSVGQTSDTIYF
-,TRBJ1-5,TRBV9,TGTGCCAGCAGCGGACACGGCAATCAGCCCCAGCATTTT,CASSGHGNQPQHF
-,TRBJ2-7,TRBV7-3,TGTGCCAGCAGCCGATCTGCGAGCTCCTACGAGCAGTACTTC,CASSRSASSYEQYF
TRBD2,TRBJ2-3,TRBV19,TGTGCCAGTAGTAGCAGTCCGGGGGGACCCACAGATACGCAGTATTTT,CASSSSPGGPTDTQYF
-,TRBJ2-7,TRBV7-9,TGTGCCAGCAGCTTCCTAACCTCCTACGAGCAGTACTTC,CASSFLTSYEQYF
-,TRBJ2-3,TRBV19,TGTGCCAGTAGTATCCAGAGGGATTACACAGATACGCAGTATTTT,CASSIQRDYTDTQYF
-,TRBJ2-7,TRBV2,TGTGCCACCCATAGCGGACGAGGCTACGAGCAGTACTTC,CATHSGRGYEQYF
-,TRBJ1-6,TRBV18,TGTGCCAGCTCACCTCTACAGGGAAAGGATTCACCCCTCCACTTT,CASSPLQGKDSPLHF
-,TRBJ1-6,TRBV7-9,TGTGCCAGCAGCTTCGGCCTTACCCGGGGTAATTCACCCCTCCACTTT,CASSFGLTRGNSPLHF
TRBD1,TRBJ2-5,TRBV5-1,TGCGCCAGCAGCTTCATGTCCGGGACAGATCAAGAGACCCAGTACTTC,CASSFMSGTDQETQYF
-,TRBJ1-2,TRBV2,TGTGCCAGCAGCCCAGACCCGGAGGACTATGGCTACACCTTC,CASSPDPEDYGYTF
TRBD1,TRBJ1-5,TRBV29-1,TGCAGCGTTGTGACAGGGAATAGCAATCAGCCCCAGCATTTT,CSVVTGNSNQPQHF
TRBD2,TRBJ2-2,TRBV4-1,TGCGCCAGCAGCCAAGAACCCCTAGCGGGGGGAAACACCGGGGAGCTGTTTTTT,CASSQEPLAGGNTGELFF
-,TRBJ1-6,TRBV18,TGTGCCAGCTCGAAGACAGTCGATAATTCACCCCTCCACTTT,CASSKTVDNSPLHF
TRBD1,TRBJ1-2,TRBV27,TGTGCCAGCAGCCGAGGGACAGGGAACAGTTATGGCTACACCTTC,CASSRGTGNSYGYTF
-,TRBJ1-3,TRBV9,TGTGCCAGCAGGCAGGGGCTTTCTGGAAACACCATATATTTT,CASRQGLSGNTIYF
TRBD1,TRBJ1-1,TRBV7-9,TGTGCCAGCAGCTGGACAGGGGGCGCTGGTACTGAAGCTTTCTTT,CASSWTGGAGTEAFF
-,TRBJ2-7,TRBV5-4,TGTGCCAGCAGCTTGAGGGGGGGACCCTACGAGCAGTACTTC,CASSLRGGPYEQYF
-,TRBJ2-3,TRBV19,TGTGCCAGTAGTATATTGGGCCCTAGGGGGACAGATACGCAGTATTTT,CASSILGPRGTDTQYF